This TCR beta chain emerged from a study of sequential checkpoint blockade in melanoma. Study-wide results and caveats: Response in arm A was associated with pretreatment TIL clonality.

This CDR3 is 16 amino acids long. The V and J ends lost 4 bases and 2 bases respectively, with 17 bases between them. The germline V gene encodes CDR1 MNHGY and CDR2 SAAAGT. This sample's treatment: randomized to nivolumab then ipilimumab (arm A) or the reverse (arm B). The table came from immunoSEQ multiplex PCR; TCRdb's copy has only in-frame clones and leaves some out. This sample has more than 1,500 clones, with under 30% found just once. This clone ranks as medium-sized. Its matching antigen is unknown. Here the sequenced sample was tumor tissue (inferred from file names), taken from a patient given nivolumab and ipilimumab in sequence. The gene calls are TRBV6-8 and TRBJ1-2; D unresolved. This receptor was identified in a human donor with melanoma. The CDR3 loop is CASSSNPPPGNYGYTF. The DNA for the CDR3 is TGTGCCAGCAGTTCCAACCCCCCGCCGGGCAACTATGGCTACACCTTC.